This note documents a single T cell receptor (beta chain) sequence. This entry belongs to a study of response to subunit inactivated influenza vaccine. TCRdb reprocessed the RT-PCR reads with MiXCR, giving one entry per CDR3 protein. The sample has roughly 700,000 distinct CDR3 sequences; roughly 14% are singletons. CDR3 length equals 14 residues. The germline V gene encodes CDR1 ENHRY and CDR2 SYGVKD. The trim removed 10 bases at V and 6 bases at J, leaving 10 bases unmatched. This receptor was identified in a man in his fifties who received an inactivated influenza vaccine. The sequencing here drew on PBMCs from blood, taken 14 days before vaccination. The rearrangement links TRBV10-3 to TRBJ2-2; TRBD1 aligns across 8 bases. CDR3 DNA sequence: TGTGCCACCCTACAGGGGGTTGAATCCGGGGAGCTGTTTTTT. Protein product: CATLQGVESGELFF.